This TCR beta chain was identified during a study of Ad26.COV2.S vaccination and SARS-CoV-2 variants. Turning to the study itself: Ad26.COV2.S, an intramuscular injection, was given once or twice 56 days apart.

CDR3 length: 15 amino acids. Germline CDR1 and CDR2: SNHLY and FYNNEI. V lost 4 bases, J lost 1 base, and 11 bases lay in between. About this clone: Its target is unknown.

The treatment here: roughly 20 received Ad26.COV2.S at low or high dose, single or two shots; five or six received placebo; per-sample allocation not given. Material that was analyzed had been drawn on day 63 after the first vaccine or placebo injection. Expressing Wuhan-strain SARS-CoV-2 spike, an Ad26 vector served as the vaccine. Sequencing used immunoSEQ multiplex PCR; TCRdb keeps in-frame clones, though not all of them. The sample has around 340,000 clones, 85% to 90% seen once. Study results and caveats: Comparable non-spike TCR breadth was observed in vaccine and placebo recipients. From the TCR breadth and depth analyses, total T cell responses may have been underestimated.

This chain connects TRBV2 to TRBJ1-5; no clear D. This TCR came from a person aged 18-65 years who received the Ad26.COV2.S COVID-19 vaccine or a placebo. This specimen was peripheral blood, taken in a trial of Ad26.COV2.S vaccine versus placebo. This chain's CDR3 is CASSARTRSNQPQHF. The DNA of the CDR3 is TGTGCCAGCAGTGCCCGGACTCGGAGCAATCAGCCCCAGCATTTT.